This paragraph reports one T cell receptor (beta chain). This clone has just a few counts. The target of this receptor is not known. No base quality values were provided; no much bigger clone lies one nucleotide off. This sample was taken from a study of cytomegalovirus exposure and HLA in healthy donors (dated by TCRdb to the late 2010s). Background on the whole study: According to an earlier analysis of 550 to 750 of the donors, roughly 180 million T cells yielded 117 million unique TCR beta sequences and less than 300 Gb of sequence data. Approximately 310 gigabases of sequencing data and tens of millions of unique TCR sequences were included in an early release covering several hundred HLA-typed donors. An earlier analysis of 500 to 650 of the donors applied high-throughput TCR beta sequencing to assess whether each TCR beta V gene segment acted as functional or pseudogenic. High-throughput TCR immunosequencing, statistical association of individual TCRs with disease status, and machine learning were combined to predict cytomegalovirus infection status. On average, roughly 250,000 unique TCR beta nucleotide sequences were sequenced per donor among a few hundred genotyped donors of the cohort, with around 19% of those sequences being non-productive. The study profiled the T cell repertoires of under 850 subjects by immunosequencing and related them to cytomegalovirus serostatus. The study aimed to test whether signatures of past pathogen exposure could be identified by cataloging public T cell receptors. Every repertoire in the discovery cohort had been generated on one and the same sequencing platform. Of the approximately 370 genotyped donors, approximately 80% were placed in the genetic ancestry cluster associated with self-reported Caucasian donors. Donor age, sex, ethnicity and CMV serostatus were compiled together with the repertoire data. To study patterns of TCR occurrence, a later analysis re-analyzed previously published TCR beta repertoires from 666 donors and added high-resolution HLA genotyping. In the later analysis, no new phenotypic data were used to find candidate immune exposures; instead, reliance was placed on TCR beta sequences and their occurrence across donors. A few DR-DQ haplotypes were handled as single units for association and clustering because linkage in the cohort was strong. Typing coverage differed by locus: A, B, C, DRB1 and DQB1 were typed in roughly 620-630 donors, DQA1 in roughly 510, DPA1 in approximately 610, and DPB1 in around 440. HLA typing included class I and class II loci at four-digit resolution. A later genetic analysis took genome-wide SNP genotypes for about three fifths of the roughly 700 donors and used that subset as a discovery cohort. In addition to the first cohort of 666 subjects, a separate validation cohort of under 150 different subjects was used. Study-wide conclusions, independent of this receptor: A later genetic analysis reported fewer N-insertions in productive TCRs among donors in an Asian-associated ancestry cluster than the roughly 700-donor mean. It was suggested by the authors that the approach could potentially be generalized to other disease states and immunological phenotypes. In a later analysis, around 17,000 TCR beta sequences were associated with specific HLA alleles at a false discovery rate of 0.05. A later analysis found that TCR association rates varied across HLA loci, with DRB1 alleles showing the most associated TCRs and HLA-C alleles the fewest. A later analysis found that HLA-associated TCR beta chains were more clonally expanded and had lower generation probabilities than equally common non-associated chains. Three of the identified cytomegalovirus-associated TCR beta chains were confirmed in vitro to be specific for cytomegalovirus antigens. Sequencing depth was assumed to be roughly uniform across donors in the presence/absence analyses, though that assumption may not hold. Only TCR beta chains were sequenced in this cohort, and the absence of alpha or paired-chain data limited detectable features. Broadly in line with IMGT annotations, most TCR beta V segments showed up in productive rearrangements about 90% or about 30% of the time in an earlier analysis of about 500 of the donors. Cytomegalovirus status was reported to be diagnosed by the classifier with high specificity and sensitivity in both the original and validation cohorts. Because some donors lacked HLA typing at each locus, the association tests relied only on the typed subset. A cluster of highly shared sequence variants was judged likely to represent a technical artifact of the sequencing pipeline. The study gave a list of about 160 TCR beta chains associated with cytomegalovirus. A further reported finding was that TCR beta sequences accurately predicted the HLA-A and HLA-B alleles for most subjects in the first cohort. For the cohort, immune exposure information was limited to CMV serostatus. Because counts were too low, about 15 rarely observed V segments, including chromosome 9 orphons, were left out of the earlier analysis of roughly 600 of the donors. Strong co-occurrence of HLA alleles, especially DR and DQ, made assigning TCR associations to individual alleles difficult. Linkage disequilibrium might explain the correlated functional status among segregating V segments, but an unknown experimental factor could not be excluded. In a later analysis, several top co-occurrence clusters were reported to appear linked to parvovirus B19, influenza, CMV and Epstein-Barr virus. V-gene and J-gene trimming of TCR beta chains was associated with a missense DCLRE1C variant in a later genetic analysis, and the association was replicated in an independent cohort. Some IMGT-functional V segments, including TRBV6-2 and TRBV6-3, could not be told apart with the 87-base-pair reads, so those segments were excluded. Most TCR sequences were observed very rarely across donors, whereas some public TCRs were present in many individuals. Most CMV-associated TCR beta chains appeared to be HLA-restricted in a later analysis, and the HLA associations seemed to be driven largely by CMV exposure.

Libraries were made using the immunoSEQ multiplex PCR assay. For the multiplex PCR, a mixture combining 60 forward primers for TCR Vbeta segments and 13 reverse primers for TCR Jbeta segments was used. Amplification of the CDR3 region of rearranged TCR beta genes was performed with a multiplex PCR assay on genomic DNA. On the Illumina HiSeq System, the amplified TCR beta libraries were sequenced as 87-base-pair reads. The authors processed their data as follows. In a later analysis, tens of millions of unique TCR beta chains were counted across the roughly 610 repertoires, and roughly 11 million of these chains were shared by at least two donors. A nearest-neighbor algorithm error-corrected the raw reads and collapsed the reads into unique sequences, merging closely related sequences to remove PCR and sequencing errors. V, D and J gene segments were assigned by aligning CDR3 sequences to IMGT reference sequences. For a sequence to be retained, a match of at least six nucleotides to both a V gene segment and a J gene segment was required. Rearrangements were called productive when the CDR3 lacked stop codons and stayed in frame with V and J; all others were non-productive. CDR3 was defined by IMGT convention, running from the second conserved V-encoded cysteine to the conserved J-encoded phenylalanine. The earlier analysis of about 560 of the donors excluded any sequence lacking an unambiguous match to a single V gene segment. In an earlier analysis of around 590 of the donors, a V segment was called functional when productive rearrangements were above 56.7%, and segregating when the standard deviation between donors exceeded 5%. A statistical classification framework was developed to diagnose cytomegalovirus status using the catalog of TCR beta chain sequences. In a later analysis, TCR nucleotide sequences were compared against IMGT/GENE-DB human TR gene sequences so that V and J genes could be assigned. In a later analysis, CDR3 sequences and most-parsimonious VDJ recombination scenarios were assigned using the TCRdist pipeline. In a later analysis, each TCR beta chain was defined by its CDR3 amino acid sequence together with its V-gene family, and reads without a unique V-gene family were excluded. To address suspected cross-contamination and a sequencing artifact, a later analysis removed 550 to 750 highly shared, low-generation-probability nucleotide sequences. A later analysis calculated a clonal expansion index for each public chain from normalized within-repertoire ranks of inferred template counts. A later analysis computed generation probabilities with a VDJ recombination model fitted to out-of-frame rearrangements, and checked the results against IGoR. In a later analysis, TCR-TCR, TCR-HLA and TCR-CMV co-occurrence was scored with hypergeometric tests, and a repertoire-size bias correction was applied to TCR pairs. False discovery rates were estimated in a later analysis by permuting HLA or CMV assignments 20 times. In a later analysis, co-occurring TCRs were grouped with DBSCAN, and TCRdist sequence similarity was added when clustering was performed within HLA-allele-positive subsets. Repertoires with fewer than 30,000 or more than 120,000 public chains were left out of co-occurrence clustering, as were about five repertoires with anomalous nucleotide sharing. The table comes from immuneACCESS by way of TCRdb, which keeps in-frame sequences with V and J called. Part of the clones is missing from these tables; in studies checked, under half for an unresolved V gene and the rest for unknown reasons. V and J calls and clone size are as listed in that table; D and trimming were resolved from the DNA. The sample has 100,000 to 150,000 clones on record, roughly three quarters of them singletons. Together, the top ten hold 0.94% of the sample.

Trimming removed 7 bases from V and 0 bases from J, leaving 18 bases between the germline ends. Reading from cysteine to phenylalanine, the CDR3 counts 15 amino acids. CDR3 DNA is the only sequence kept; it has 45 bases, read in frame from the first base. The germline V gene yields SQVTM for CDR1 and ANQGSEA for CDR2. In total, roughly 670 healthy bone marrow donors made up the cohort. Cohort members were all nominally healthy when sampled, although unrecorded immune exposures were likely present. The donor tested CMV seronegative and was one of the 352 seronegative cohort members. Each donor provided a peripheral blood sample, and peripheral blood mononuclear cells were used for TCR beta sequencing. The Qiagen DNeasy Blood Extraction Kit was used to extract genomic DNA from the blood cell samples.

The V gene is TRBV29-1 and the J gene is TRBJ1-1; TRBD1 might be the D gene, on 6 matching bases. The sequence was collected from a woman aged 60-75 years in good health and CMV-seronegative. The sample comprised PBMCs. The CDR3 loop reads CSGHWGGGMNTEAFF. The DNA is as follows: TGCAGCGGGCATTGGGGCGGGGGCATGAACACTGAAGCTTTCTTT. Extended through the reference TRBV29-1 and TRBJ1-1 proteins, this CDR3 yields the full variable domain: SAVISQKPSRDICQRGTSLTIQCQVDSQVTMMFWYRQQPGQSLTLIATANQGSEATYESGFVIDKFPISRPNLTFSTLTVSNMSPEDSSIYLCSGHWGGGMNTEAFFGQGTRLTVV.